The 25 T cell receptor beta chains in this list originate from one sample, sequenced in a study of CD8 T cells in ankylosing spondylitis. Whole-study results and caveats: Blood of patients with ankylosing spondylitis appeared to be characterized by a TCR beta motif of eight highly homologous variants.

These receptors lack a known antigen. TCRdb re-analysed the 5' RACE reads in MiXCR, keeping a single row per CDR3 protein. The data contain roughly 700,000 distinct CDR3 sequences, around 17% of them singletons. The specimen was blood, either unsorted or a sorted T cell fraction (not recorded which). The receptors were gathered from a male donor with ankylosing spondylitis.

The chain is built from TRBV7-9 and TRBJ1-2; TRBD1 is a possible D gene (5 bases). V lost 4 bases and J lost 8, with 17 bases in between. CDR3 length: 14 amino acids. CDR1 is SEHNR, CDR2 FQNEAQ, per germline (reference sequence). In DNA form, the CDR3 reads TGTGCCAGCAGCTCCCCGGCGGCTCCAGGGGGCTACACCTTC. It translates to CASSSPAAPGGYTF.

The chain has TRBV27 and TRBJ2-7; TRBD2 aligns across 12 bases. V trimming: 6 bases; J trimming: 0 bases; junction bases outside the gene matches: 6. Germline CDR1 reads MNHEY; CDR2 reads SMNVEV (reference sequence). The CDR3 length is 16 residues. CDR3 nucleotide sequence: TGTGCCAGCAGCCCCCAGGGACTAGCGGGCTCCTACGAGCAGTACTTC. Its protein product is CASSPQGLAGSYEQYF.

V gene TRBV5-5 combines with J gene TRBJ2-2; D possibly corresponds to TRBD2 (6 bases). The V gene's germline CDR1 is SGHKS and CDR2 YYEKEE (reference sequence). CDR3 length: 14 amino acids. V lost 4 bases and J lost 3, with 10 bases in between. CDR3 sequence (DNA): TGTGCCAGCAGCCCGGGACTCCACACCGGGGAGCTGTTTTTT. This sequence encodes CASSPGLHTGELFF. The full variable domain, its missing parts supplied by reference TRBV5-5 and TRBJ2-2, is DAGVTQSPTHLIKTRGQQVTLRCSPISGHKSVSWYQQVLGQGPQFIFQYYEKEERGRGNFPDRFSARQFPNYSSELNVNALLLGDSALYLCASSPGLHTGELFFGEGSRLTVL.

This clonotype appeared a few times. The genes are TRBV7-2 and TRBJ2-7; 8 bases line up with TRBD2. Germline V lookup: CDR1 SGHTA, CDR2 FQGNSA. V was clipped by 4 bases and J by 4 bases; unmatched bases: 9. The CDR3 extends over 15 amino acids. CDR3 sequence (DNA): TGTGCCAGCAGCTCTCCACTTAGCGGGGTGTACGAGCAGTACTTC. Encoded protein: CASSSPLSGVYEQYF.

With regard to this clonotype: This sequence may be a read error, since a much larger clone differs from it by one base. The chain couples TRBV4-3 to TRBJ2-7, with 7 positions matching TRBD2. CDR3 size: 14 residues. Germline loops: CDR1 LGHNA, CDR2 YSLEER. The V gene end was trimmed by 0 bases and the J gene end by 3 bases; junction bases not matched to a gene: 2. In DNA, the CDR3 is TGCGCCAGCAGCCAAGATAGGGAGGGCTACGAGCAGTACTTC. It specifies CASSQDREGYEQYF.

The chain has TRBV10-3 and TRBJ2-7; 12 bases line up with TRBD2. V shed 3 bases, J shed 0 bases, and the junction held 3 bases outside the gene matches. Germline loops: CDR1 ENHRY, CDR2 SYGVKD. The CDR3 loop spans 16 amino acids. For the CDR3, the DNA is TGTGCCATCAGTGACGCGACTAGCGGGAGCTCCTACGAGCAGTACTTC. This gives the protein CAISDATSGSSYEQYF.

The V gene is TRBV7-3, the J gene TRBJ2-5; D perhaps matches TRBD2 (6 bases). CDR1 SGHTA and CDR2 FQGTGA come from the germline V gene. V lost 2 bases, J lost 4 bases, and 11 bases lay in between. The CDR3 runs to 14 residues. This CDR3 reads CASSLLGTLETQYF. The CDR3 coding sequence is TGTGCCAGCAGCTTATTGGGGACTCTAGAGACCCAGTACTTC.

The chain has TRBV24-1 and TRBJ2-1; TRBD1 matches at 9 bases. J gave up 9 bases and V 8 bases, and 4 bases lay outside the gene matches. Germline values: CDR1 KGHDR, CDR2 SFDVKD. The CDR3 is 12 residues long. CDR3 in amino acids: CATIGQGPEQFF. In nucleotides, the CDR3 is TGTGCCACCATTGGACAGGGGCCTGAGCAGTTCTTC.

This chain uses TRBV9 with TRBJ2-7, with TRBD1 matching 7 bases. The germline gives CDR1 SGDLS, CDR2 YYNGEE. Losses at the gene ends were 0 bases for V and 1 base for J; bases not matched to a gene: 4. The CDR3 totals 15 residues. CDR3 nucleotides: TGTGCCAGCAGCGTAGAGGCAGGGGGATCCTACGAGCAGTACTTC. It yields the protein CASSVEAGGSYEQYF.

The chain combines TRBV29-1 with TRBJ1-1; possible D gene TRBD1, 6 bases. Germline CDR1 SQVTM, CDR2 ANQGSEA. Trimming left V 6 bases short and J 4 bases short, with 15 bases between. The CDR3 is 13 residues long. In DNA form, the CDR3 reads TGCAGCGTCCACCAGGGGTTTGGCACTGAAGCTTTCTTT. This encodes CSVHQGFGTEAFF. The full variable domain, rest sourced from reference TRBV29-1 and TRBJ1-1, is SAVISQKPSRDICQRGTSLTIQCQVDSQVTMMFWYRQQPGQSLTLIATANQGSEATYESGFVIDKFPISRPNLTFSTLTVSNMSPEDSSIYLCSVHQGFGTEAFFGQGTRLTVV.

This clonotype was detected a few times. V and J are TRBV20-1 and TRBJ2-7; TRBD1 might be the D (6 bases). V dropped 4 bases and J dropped 6 bases, with 13 bases sitting between them. Germline CDR1 reads DFQATT; CDR2 reads SNEGSKA (reference sequence). The CDR3 is 12 residues long. CDR3 sequence (DNA): TGCAGTGCTAAACAGGGTAGAGGCGAGCAGTACTTC. Residues: CSAKQGRGEQYF.

The table lists this clonotype with many counts. The chain is built from TRBV3-1 and TRBJ2-7, with D possibly being TRBD1 (6 bases). The V end lost 3 bases, the J end lost 2 bases, and 8 bases lay between the germline ends. The germline gives CDR1 LGHDT, CDR2 YNNKEL (reference sequence). The CDR3 spans 13 residues. Here the CDR3 reads CASSQGATYEQYF. In nucleotides, the CDR3 is TGTGCCAGCAGCCAGGGGGCTACCTACGAGCAGTACTTC.

The V and J genes are TRBV11-2 and TRBJ2-5, with D maybe TRBD1 (5 bases). Trimming removed 5 bases from V and 5 bases from J, with 18 bases in between. The CDR3 loop spans 15 amino acids. Germline values: CDR1 SGHAT, CDR2 FQNNGV. The CDR3 bases are TGTGCCAGCAGCCCGGACATCATGTCGTATGAGACCCAGTACTTC. The encoded protein is CASSPDIMSYETQYF.

V and J are TRBV5-1 and TRBJ1-3; D gene unclear. V was clipped by 0 bases and J by 4 bases, with 8 bases between them. This CDR3 is 14 amino acids long. The germline V gene encodes CDR1 SGHRS and CDR2 YFSETQ. The CDR3 loop reads CASSLEVGGNTIYF. The CDR3 region has the DNA TGCGCCAGCAGCTTGGAGGTGGGAGGAAACACCATATATTTT.

This clonotype showed up just a few times. The rearrangement links TRBV28 to TRBJ1-5, with D unresolved. This CDR3 is built from 14 residues. Trimming shortened V by 10 bases and J by 0 bases, and 13 bases separated the two germline ends. Germline V gene lookup returns CDR1 MDHEN and CDR2 SYDVKM. In DNA form, the CDR3 reads TGTGCCACGGGCGGTAGGGATAGCAATCAGCCCCAGCATTTT. This codes for CATGGRDSNQPQHF. Variable domain in full (rest from reference TRBV28 and TRBJ1-5): DVKVTQSSRYLVKRTGEKVFLECVQDMDHENMFWYRQDPGLGLRLIYFSYDVKMKEKGDIPEGYSVSREKKERFSLILESASTNQTSMYLCATGGRDSNQPQHFGDGTRLSIL.

This rearrangement joins TRBV6-5 to TRBJ1-4, with 8 bases identical to TRBD1. Germline CDR1 is MNHEY and CDR2 is SVGAGI. CDR3 size: 16 residues. After removal of 4 bases from V and 2 bases from J, the junction contained 6 bases not matched to a gene. The CDR3 reads CASSSKQGGTNEKLFF. Here the CDR3 DNA reads TGTGCCAGCAGTTCGAAACAGGGGGGGACTAATGAAAAACTGTTTTTT.

This clonotype was recorded a few times. This chain connects TRBV15 to TRBJ1-4; 8 bases are a match to TRBD1. CDR3 length equals 16 residues. From germline, CDR1 is LNHNV and CDR2 YYDKDF (reference sequence). V lost 3 bases and J lost 1; bases outside the gene matches: 4. The CDR3 DNA is TGTGCCACCAGCAGGGGGACAGGTGTAACTAATGAAAAACTGTTTTTT. Translating gives CATSRGTGVTNEKLFF.

V gene TRBV18 combines with J gene TRBJ1-2; 9 bases match TRBD1. The CDR3 consists of 16 residues. CDR1 is KGHSH, CDR2 LQKENI, per germline. V lost 2 bases, J lost 4 bases, and 8 bases stayed unmatched. In DNA, the CDR3 is TGTGCCAGCTCACCAGGGACAGGGCTACCTGGCTATGGCTACACCTTC. Translated, it gives CASSPGTGLPGYGYTF.

The chain is built from TRBV27 and TRBJ2-7; 9 nucleotides line up with TRBD1. V was clipped by 5 bases and J by 1 base; unmatched bases: 6. The CDR3 has 15 amino acids. Germline V lookup: CDR1 MNHEY, CDR2 SMNVEV (reference sequence). The CDR3 reads CASSPDRGASYEQYF. CDR3 DNA: TGTGCCAGCAGTCCGGACAGGGGCGCGTCCTACGAGCAGTACTTC.

The genes are TRBV5-1 and TRBJ1-6; the match to TRBD1 covers 7 bases. Losses at the gene ends were 3 bases for V and 8 bases for J; bases not matched to a gene: 8. Germline V gene data show CDR1 as SGHRS and CDR2 as YFSETQ. This CDR3 spans 15 amino acids. CDR3 DNA sequence: TGCGCCAGCAGCTACATCACAGGGGCGGATTCACCCCTCCACTTT. It specifies CASSYITGADSPLHF.

The gene calls are TRBV25-1 and TRBJ2-2, with 9 bases lining up with TRBD2. Germline V CDR1 and CDR2: MGHDK, SYGVNS. Trimming at V came to 6 bases and at J to 6 bases, leaving 11 bases not matched to a gene. CDR3 size: 16 residues. The CDR3 nucleotides read TGTGCCAGCAGGGCCTCTGGCGGGGGGGCGGCCGGGGAGCTGTTTTTT. It yields the protein CASRASGGGAAGELFF.

This chain uses TRBV12-3 or TRBV12-4 with TRBJ2-3; possible D gene TRBD1, 5 bases. Trimming stripped 6 bases from V and 4 bases from J, with 17 bases between. This CDR3 has 15 amino acids. The CDR3 DNA follows: TGTGCCAGCAGCACCAGGGTGACCTGGCCAGATACGCAGTATTTT. This encodes CASSTRVTWPDTQYF.

This clonotype was recorded only once. This chain uses TRBV9 with TRBJ2-2; D is ambiguous. This CDR3 region has 13 residues. Looked up from germline, CDR1 is SGDLS and CDR2 is YYNGEE. V lost 0 bases to trimming and J lost 6 bases, with 6 bases between them. CDR3: CASSVGWSGELFF. CDR3 nucleotides: TGTGCCAGCAGCGTAGGTTGGTCCGGGGAGCTGTTTTTT.

In its sample, this clonotype was seen a few times. This sequence joins TRBV27 and TRBJ2-2; D ambiguous. This CDR3 comprises 13 residues. V gave up 4 bases and J gave up 3 bases, with 6 bases separating them. CDR1 is MNHEY and CDR2 is SMNVEV in the germline V gene (reference sequence). CDR3 in DNA: TGTGCCAGCAGTTCTTTGTACACCGGGGAGCTGTTTTTT. Amino acids: CASSSLYTGELFF.

Only a few counts were recorded for this clonotype. The rearrangement joins TRBV4-1 to TRBJ2-3, with 7 bases aligning to TRBD1. The germline CDR1 and CDR2 sequences are MGHRA and YSYEKL. The CDR3 is made up of 15 amino acids. J gave up 1 base and V 3 bases, and 4 bases lay outside the gene matches. CDR3 in DNA: TGCGCCAGCAGCCAGCGACAGGGAGGCACAGATACGCAGTATTTT. Translating gives CASSQRQGGTDTQYF.